This T cell receptor beta chain was profiled in a study of tumor-infiltrating lymphocytes in primary liver carcinoma. Study details: Enrolled patients were male and female, aged 30 to 69 years. Study conclusions and caveats: Tumors carried a top-250-clone fraction significantly exceeding that of blood (p = 0.039).

Details on this clonotype: Its antigen is as yet unknown.

Total RNA and DNA came together from around 20-30 mg of bulk tissue without cell sorting. Patients carried chronic HBV infection without prior treatment. Priming with a constant-region primer yielded TCR beta cDNA from 450 to 600 ng total RNA. Three rounds of nested multiplex PCR with slightly modified ARM-PCR produced TCR beta libraries. TCRdb processed the multiplex PCR reads anew with MiXCR; each CDR3 protein has one entry. The sample has about 92,000 distinct CDR3 sequences, around 68% seen once. The origin of this receptor is a man aged 35 to 55 with primary liver carcinoma and hepatitis B virus infection. Sequenced material: tumor-adjacent normal liver tissue.

The CDR3 DNA reads TGCAGCGTACCACTAGTCAGTGATACGCAGTATTTT. Translation: CSVPLVSDTQYF. The rearrangement joins TRBV29-1 to TRBJ2-3; possibly TRBD2 for D (5 bases). The V end was cut by 6 bases, the J end by 6 bases, with 13 bases between. Germline CDR1 is SQVTM and CDR2 is ANQGSEA. The CDR3 totals 12 residues.